What follows are 2 T cell receptor beta chains derived from one specimen sequenced in a study of blood T cell repertoires in COVID-19. Here immunoSEQ multiplex PCR was the method, and the copy in TCRdb shows in-frame clones only, minus some. The table records about 250,000 clones, around four fifths of them present only once. Sequencing was performed on peripheral blood. Every receptor here comes from a man aged 35-49 years with acute or convalescent COVID-19.

The rearrangement joins TRBV9 to TRBJ1-4, with 9 nucleotides matching TRBD1. With 2 bases clipped from V and 7 bases from J, the junction kept 6 bases outside the gene matches. Germline CDR1 reads SGDLS; CDR2 reads YYNGEE. CDR3 length: 15 amino acids. The CDR3 loop is CASSVATGGGEKLFF. CDR3 nucleotides: TGTGCCAGCAGCGTCGCGACAGGGGGAGGTGAAAAACTGTTTTTT.

V and J are TRBV7-8 and TRBJ2-2; 7 positions agree with TRBD1. Per germline, CDR1 SGHVS and CDR2 FQNEAQ. V lost 7 bases and J lost 6; bases outside the gene matches: 5. This CDR3 has 13 residues. The CDR3 nucleotides are TGTGCCAGCACCCGACAGGGCGCCGGGGAGCTGTTTTTT. Translating gives CASTRQGAGELFF. The variable domain in full, completed from reference TRBV7-8 and TRBJ2-2, reads GAGVSQSPRYKVAKRGQDVALRCDPISGHVSLFWYQQALGQGPEFLTYFQNEAQLDKSGLPSDRFFAERPEGSVSTLKIQRTQQEDSAVYLCASTRQGAGELFFGEGSRLTVL.